Listed here are 27 T cell receptor beta chains from one sample, sequenced in a study of blood T cell repertoires in COVID-19 (dated by TCRdb to 2018 to 2021). The protocol used for the library was the immunoSEQ multiplex PCR assay. This immuneACCESS table, as held by TCRdb, lists in-frame sequences with V and J called but not all clones. Of the missing ones, under half trace to an unresolved V gene in checked studies; the others have no known cause. This sample holds tens of thousands of clones; 92% were observed only once. The ten most abundant clones make up over 2% of the sample. The sample comprised peripheral blood. The receptor set was obtained from a man aged 45 to 65 with active COVID-19.

V gene TRBV5-1 combines with J gene TRBJ1-6; 8 nucleotides line up with TRBD1. The CDR3 runs to 16 residues. Germline CDR1 reads SGHRS; CDR2 reads YFSETQ. The trim removed 1 base at V and 8 bases at J, leaving 8 bases unmatched. The CDR3 loop reads CASSLLPQGADSPLHF. In nucleotides, the CDR3 is TGCGCCAGCAGCTTGCTACCCCAGGGGGCGGATTCACCCCTCCACTTT.

The sample holds one count of this clone. The V gene is TRBV11-2, the J gene TRBJ1-4, with 9 bases matching TRBD1. Germline V gives CDR1 SGHAT, CDR2 FQNNGV. V gave up 5 bases and J gave up 7 bases; unmatched junction bases: 11. This CDR3 is 16 amino acids long. CDR3 sequence reads: CASSRGSGQGAEKLFF. The CDR3 bases are TGTGCCAGCAGCCGAGGTTCGGGACAGGGCGCTGAAAAACTGTTTTTT.

The chain uses TRBV5-4 and TRBJ2-1, with 14 bases matching TRBD2. Germline V gene data show CDR1 as SGHNT and CDR2 as YYREEE (reference sequence). J was trimmed by 1 base and V by 4 bases; bases with no gene match: 1. The CDR3 runs 16 residues. CDR3: CASSRTSGRSYNEQFF. The CDR3 nucleotides read TGTGCCAGCAGCCGGACTAGCGGGAGGTCCTACAATGAGCAGTTCTTC.

V usage is TRBV9 and J usage is TRBJ2-7; a weak D match, TRBD1 (5 bases). Trimming took 6 bases from V and 5 from J, leaving 15 bases between them. Germline V gene lookup returns CDR1 SGDLS and CDR2 YYNGEE. The CDR3 sequence is 13 residues long. The CDR3 spells CASTLLGRHEQYF. The CDR3 DNA follows: TGTGCCAGCACCCTGTTGGGGCGGCACGAGCAGTACTTC.

The chain couples TRBV18 to TRBJ2-6, with 10 bases that match TRBD1. CDR3 size: 18 residues. Germline V gene data show CDR1 as KGHSH and CDR2 as LQKENI. V gave up 6 bases and J gave up 0 bases; unmatched junction bases: 8. The CDR3 sequence is CASSTRTGGGSGANVLTF. CDR3 coding DNA: TGTGCCAGCTCCACAAGGACAGGGGGTGGCTCTGGGGCCAACGTCCTGACTTTC. Based on the CDR3 plus reference TRBV18 and TRBJ2-6, the full variable domain is NAGVMQNPRHLVRRRGQEARLRCSPMKGHSHVYWYRQLPEEGLKFMVYLQKENIIDESGMPKERFSAEFPKEGPSILRIQQVVRGDSAAYFCASSTRTGGGSGANVLTFGAGSRLTVL.

The chain recombines TRBV6-2 or TRBV6-3 with TRBJ1-2; tentatively, D is TRBD1 (6 bases). CDR1 is MNHEY and CDR2 is SVGEGT in the germline V gene. The CDR3 spans 16 residues. Trimming took 2 bases from V and 0 from J, leaving 13 bases between them. The CDR3: CASSYAWGRANYGYTF. In DNA, the CDR3 is TGTGCCAGCAGTTACGCTTGGGGGCGGGCTAACTATGGCTACACCTTC.

The rearrangement links TRBV29-1 to TRBJ2-5; 7 bases agree with TRBD2. Looked up from germline, CDR1 is SQVTM and CDR2 is ANQGSEA. This CDR3 region has 16 residues. With 4 bases clipped from V and 2 bases from J, the junction kept 13 bases outside the gene matches. The CDR3 DNA reads TGCAGCGTTGGACCACCCGGCGGGAGAGGACAAGAGACCCAGTACTTC. Translation: CSVGPPGGRGQETQYF.

This clone was seen just once. The chain recombines TRBV6-1 with TRBJ1-2; tentative D call: TRBD1 (5 bases). Per germline, CDR1 MNHNS and CDR2 SASEGT. This CDR3 comprises 14 residues. Trimming pared 3 bases from V and 7 bases from J, leaving 15 bases between. The CDR3 region is CASSELRGRFGYTF. The DNA for the CDR3 is TGTGCCAGCAGTGAGTTAAGGGGAAGGTTTGGCTACACCTTC.

This chain joins TRBV5-1 and TRBJ1-1; D unclear. Trimming left V 3 bases short and J 1 base short, with 10 bases between. The CDR3 has 14 amino acids. The germline CDR1 and CDR2 sequences are SGHRS and YFSETQ. The CDR3 loop is CASSSHWRNTEAFF. The CDR3 DNA follows: TGCGCCAGCAGCTCCCATTGGAGGAACACTGAAGCTTTCTTT. Full variable domain (outside the CDR3, taken from reference TRBV5-1 and TRBJ1-1): KAGVTQTPRYLIKTRGQQVTLSCSPISGHRSVSWYQQTPGQGLQFLFEYFSETQRNKGNFPGRFSGRQFSNSRSEMNVSTLELGDSALYLCASSSHWRNTEAFFGQGTRLTVV.

The genes are TRBV18 and TRBJ2-3, with TRBD1 matching over 10 bases. V shed 6 bases, J shed 6 bases, and the junction held 12 bases outside the gene matches. The CDR3 is 16 amino acids. From germline, CDR1 is KGHSH and CDR2 LQKENI. The CDR3 region has the DNA TGTGCCAGCTCCGGGGGGACAGGGGATGTGTCGGATACGCAGTATTTT. Its translation is CASSGGTGDVSDTQYF.

This clone was detected once. This chain links TRBV6-5 with TRBJ2-2; possible D gene TRBD2, 6 bases. V dropped 0 bases and J dropped 3 bases, with 11 bases sitting between them. The CDR3 has 16 residues. Per germline, CDR1 MNHEY and CDR2 SVGAGI. CDR3: CASSYSLRDDTGELFF. The CDR3 DNA reads TGTGCCAGCAGTTACTCTCTGCGGGACGACACCGGGGAGCTGTTTTTT.

The chain has TRBV6-5 and TRBJ1-2; tentative D call: TRBD1 (6 bases). CDR1 and CDR2 from the germline V gene are MNHEY and SVGAGI. The CDR3 runs to 14 residues. V lost 6 bases and J lost 4, with 15 bases in between. CDR3 in DNA: TGTGCCAGCAGCTTGGACAGACCTCCCTATGGCTACACCTTC. Its protein product is CASSLDRPPYGYTF.

In its sample, this clone was seen once. The chain has TRBV2 and TRBJ2-2; D unresolved. The CDR3 is 15 amino acids. V lost 4 bases and J 4 bases, leaving 13 bases between the germline ends. Germline V gene data show CDR1 as SNHLY and CDR2 as FYNNEI. The CDR3 coding sequence is TGTGCCAGCAGTGCGGATCCCGGCGGCACCGGGGAGCTGTTTTTT. Amino acids: CASSADPGGTGELFF.

The sample holds one count of this clone. The V and J genes are TRBV6-2 or TRBV6-3 and TRBJ2-7, with TRBD2 matching over 10 bases. The CDR3 consists of 17 residues. The V segment lost 0 bases and the J segment 4 bases; nucleotides outside the gene matches: 9. The germline gives CDR1 MNHEY, CDR2 SVGEGT. The CDR3 spells CASSYSKASGSFYEQYF. The CDR3 coding sequence is TGTGCCAGCAGTTACTCGAAGGCTAGCGGGAGTTTTTACGAGCAGTACTTC.

The chain joins TRBV2 to TRBJ2-7; TRBD1 is a possible D gene (6 bases). This CDR3 contains 14 residues. The germline V gene encodes CDR1 SNHLY and CDR2 FYNNEI. Trimming took off 1 base at V and 2 bases at J, with 9 bases between the two ends. DNA for the CDR3: TGTGCCAGCAGTGAAGAACAGGGAGCCTACGAGCAGTACTTC. Its protein is CASSEEQGAYEQYF.

CDR3 region: CASSIMAGANTGELFF. CDR3 coding DNA: TGTGCCAGTAGTATAATGGCGGGGGCGAACACCGGGGAGCTGTTTTTT. This chain joins TRBV19 and TRBJ2-2; 7 nucleotides align to TRBD2. CDR1 is LNHDA, CDR2 SQIVND, per germline (reference sequence). V lost 2 bases and J lost 0; bases outside the gene matches: 3. The CDR3 has 16 residues.

This chain links TRBV20-1 with TRBJ1-1; 7 bases agree with TRBD1. The CDR3 length is 11 residues. Trimming took 6 bases from V and 11 from J; bases not matched to a gene: 9. Germline CDR1 and CDR2: DFQATT and SNEGSKA (reference sequence). CDR3 coding DNA: TGCAGTGCCAGACAGGGTGGACGGGCTTTCTTT. Amino acid sequence: CSARQGGRAFF.

This clone was recorded only once. The rearrangement joins TRBV10-2 to TRBJ2-3, with 9 bases aligning to TRBD1. Germline V gene sequence: CDR1 WSHSY, CDR2 SAAADI. The CDR3 is 16 amino acids. The J segment lost 7 bases and the V segment lost 2 bases, leaving 10 bases of the junction unmatched. CDR3 region: CASSEGTGWSENTQYF. In DNA form, the CDR3 reads TGCGCCAGCAGTGAGGGGACAGGGTGGTCCGAAAATACGCAGTATTTT.

This chain links TRBV6-6 with TRBJ2-7, with 8 positions matching TRBD1. Germline-derived CDR1 and CDR2 are MNHNY and SVGAGI (reference sequence). The trim removed 4 bases at V and 2 bases at J, leaving 10 bases unmatched. The CDR3 is 16 amino acids. This CDR3 reads CASSSVRDRNTYEQYF. CDR3 nucleotide sequence: TGTGCCAGCAGTTCAGTTCGGGACAGGAATACCTACGAGCAGTACTTC.

V is TRBV5-1 and J is TRBJ1-6, with D possibly matching TRBD1 (5 bases). Germline CDR1 and CDR2: SGHRS and YFSETQ. Trimming took 7 bases from V and 7 from J, leaving 15 bases between them. The CDR3 runs to 14 residues. The CDR3 sequence: CASELGDSNSPLHF. The CDR3 DNA sequence: TGCGCCAGCGAGTTAGGGGACTCAAATTCACCCCTCCACTTT.

The chain employs TRBV2 and TRBJ1-1; 8 positions match TRBD1. The CDR3 contains 17 residues. Germline V CDR1 and CDR2: SNHLY, FYNNEI. The J segment lost 0 bases and the V segment lost 4 bases, leaving 10 bases of the junction unmatched. The CDR3 nucleotides read TGTGCCAGCAGTGTCAAAGGACAGGGTGGGATGAACACTGAAGCTTTCTTT. Translating gives CASSVKGQGGMNTEAFF.

The V gene is TRBV12-3 or TRBV12-4, the J gene TRBJ2-7; a weak D match, TRBD2 (5 bases). This CDR3 region has 12 residues. V lost 5 bases, J lost 3 bases, and 8 bases lay in between. The CDR3 sequence: CASSPGFYEQYF. For the CDR3, the DNA is TGTGCCAGCAGTCCGGGGTTCTACGAGCAGTACTTC.

Points on this clone: The germline gene is not matched at one end of the junction; a read error may be the cause. The chain is built from TRBV23-1 and TRBJ2-7; D unclear. TRBV23-1 is known as an ORF, though its function is uncertain. This CDR3 spans 13 amino acids. CDR3 loop: CARSRSSMYEQYF. The CDR3 DNA is TGCGCCAGAAGTCGTAGCTCTATGTACGAGCAGTACTTC.

The chain employs TRBV10-2 and TRBJ2-5; D perhaps matches TRBD2 (7 bases). The ends were cut back, 6 bases at V and 4 bases at J, with 18 bases in the middle. The CDR3 runs to 15 residues. CDR1 is WSHSY, CDR2 SAAADI, per germline. CDR3 bases: TGCGCCAGCAGGGGGGGGCTGGAGGCCTTAGAGACCCAGTACTTC. Translated: CASRGGLEALETQYF.

V gene TRBV28 combines with J gene TRBJ1-2; weak D call: TRBD1 (5 bases). The CDR3 length is 16 residues. Germline V gene lookup returns CDR1 MDHEN and CDR2 SYDVKM. The ends were cut back, 6 bases at V and 4 bases at J, with 21 bases in the middle. In DNA form, the CDR3 reads TGTGCCAGCAGCCTCGCAGGGCAAGAGTTCGGCTATGGCTACACCTTC. As protein: CASSLAGQEFGYGYTF.

The chain couples TRBV5-4 to TRBJ2-5; the D is unclear. Trimming pared 3 bases from V and 1 base from J, leaving 13 bases between. Germline V gene sequence: CDR1 SGHNT, CDR2 YYREEE (reference sequence). This CDR3 is 15 amino acids long. The CDR3 DNA is TGTGCCAGCAGCTCGGAGCCCGTTGGCCAAGAGACCCAGTACTTC. Encoded protein: CASSSEPVGQETQYF.

This clone was counted a few times. This chain connects TRBV7-9 to TRBJ2-2; D unresolved. Germline V CDR1 and CDR2: SEHNR, FQNEAQ (reference sequence). V gave up 5 bases and J gave up 4 bases, with 8 bases separating them. The CDR3 totals 13 residues. The CDR3 nucleotides are TGTGCCAGCAGCCCCCAGATCACCGGGGAGCTGTTTTTT. This sequence encodes CASSPQITGELFF.